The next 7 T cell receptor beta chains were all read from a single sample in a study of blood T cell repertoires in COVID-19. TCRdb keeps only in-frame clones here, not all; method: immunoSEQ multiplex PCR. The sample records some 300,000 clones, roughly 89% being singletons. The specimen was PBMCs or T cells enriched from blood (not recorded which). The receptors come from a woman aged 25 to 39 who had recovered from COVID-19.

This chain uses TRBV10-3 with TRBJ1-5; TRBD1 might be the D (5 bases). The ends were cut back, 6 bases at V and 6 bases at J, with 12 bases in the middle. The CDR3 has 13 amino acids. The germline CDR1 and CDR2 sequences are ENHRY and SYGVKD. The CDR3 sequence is CAISDSEAQPQHF. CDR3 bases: TGTGCCATCAGCGACAGCGAAGCTCAGCCCCAGCATTTT.

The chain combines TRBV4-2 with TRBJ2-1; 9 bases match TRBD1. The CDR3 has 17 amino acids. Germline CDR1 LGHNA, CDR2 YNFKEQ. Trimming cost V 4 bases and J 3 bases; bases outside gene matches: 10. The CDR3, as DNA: TGTGCCAGCAGCCCAGAGGGTATGGACAGGGGCTACAATGAGCAGTTCTTC. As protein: CASSPEGMDRGYNEQFF.

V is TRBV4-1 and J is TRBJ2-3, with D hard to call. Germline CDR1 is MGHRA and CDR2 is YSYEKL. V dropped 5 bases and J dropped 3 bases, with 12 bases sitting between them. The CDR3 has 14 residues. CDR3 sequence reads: CASSVQPRTDTQYF. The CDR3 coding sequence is TGCGCCAGCAGCGTCCAACCGCGGACAGATACGCAGTATTTT.

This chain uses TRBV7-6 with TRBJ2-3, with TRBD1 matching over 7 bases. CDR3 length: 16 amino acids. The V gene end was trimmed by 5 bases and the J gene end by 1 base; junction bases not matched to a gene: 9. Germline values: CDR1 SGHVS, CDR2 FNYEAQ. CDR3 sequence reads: CASSMNRGSGTDTQYF. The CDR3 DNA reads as TGTGCCAGCAGCATGAACAGGGGTTCGGGCACAGATACGCAGTATTTT.

The CDR3 protein is CASSLPGQGRDEQYF. CDR3 DNA: TGTGCCAGCAGTTTACCGGGACAGGGGAGAGACGAGCAGTACTTC. The chain links TRBV28 to TRBJ2-7; 10 bases map to TRBD1. This CDR3 region has 15 residues. Trimming cost V 2 bases and J 5 bases; bases outside gene matches: 6. Germline CDR1 MDHEN, CDR2 SYDVKM. The whole variable domain, filled in from reference TRBV28 and TRBJ2-7, reads DVKVTQSSRYLVKRTGEKVFLECVQDMDHENMFWYRQDPGLGLRLIYFSYDVKMKEKGDIPEGYSVSREKKERFSLILESASTNQTSMYLCASSLPGQGRDEQYFGPGTRLTVT.

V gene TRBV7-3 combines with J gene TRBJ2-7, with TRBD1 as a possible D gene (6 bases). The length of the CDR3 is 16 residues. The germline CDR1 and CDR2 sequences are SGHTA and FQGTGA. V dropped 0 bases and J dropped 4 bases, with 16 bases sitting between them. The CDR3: CASSLTGASNKYEQYF. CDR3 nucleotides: TGTGCCAGCAGCTTAACGGGGGCCTCAAATAAATACGAGCAGTACTTC.

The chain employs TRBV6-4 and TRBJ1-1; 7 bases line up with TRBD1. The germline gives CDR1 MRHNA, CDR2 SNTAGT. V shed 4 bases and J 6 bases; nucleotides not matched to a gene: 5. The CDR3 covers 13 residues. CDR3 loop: CASSAGTASEAFF. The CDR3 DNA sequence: TGTGCCAGCAGTGCCGGGACAGCGTCTGAAGCTTTCTTT.